The 2 T cell receptor beta chains below come from one sample, sequenced in a study of control samples from healthy donors and cancer patients. Assay: immunoSEQ multiplex PCR; the TCRdb copy retains only in-frame clones and omits some. Of some 130,000 clones in the sample, 80% to 95% are singletons; the top ten hold approximately 11%. The sequencing sample was made of blood. These receptors were taken from a man aged 30-40 years in good health.

The chain combines TRBV2 with TRBJ2-1; TRBD2 aligns across 11 bases. Germline CDR1 is SNHLY and CDR2 is FYNNEI. The trim removed 6 bases at V and 3 bases at J, leaving 10 bases unmatched. The CDR3 spans 17 residues. For the CDR3, the DNA is TGTGCCAGCAGCGATCCCATGACTAGCGGGAACTACAATGAGCAGTTCTTC. This codes for CASSDPMTSGNYNEQFF. The entire variable domain, with the rest obtained from reference TRBV2 and TRBJ2-1, is as follows: EPEVTQTPSHQVTQMGQEVILRCVPISNHLYFYWYRQILGQKVEFLVSFYNNEISEKSEIFDDQFSVERPDGSNFTLKIRSTKLEDSAMYFCASSDPMTSGNYNEQFFGPGTRLTVL.

This chain connects TRBV6-4 to TRBJ2-1, with a tentative D call TRBD2 (6 bases). Germline CDR1 MRHNA, CDR2 SNTAGT. The CDR3 extends over 14 amino acids. Trimming stripped 3 bases from V and 3 bases from J, with 9 bases between. CDR3 sequence (DNA): TGTGCCAGCAGTGAGGGCGGGAACTACAATGAGCAGTTCTTC. Translation: CASSEGGNYNEQFF.